This TCR beta chain was observed in a study of blood T cell repertoires in COVID-19. Study in general: Researchers got acute and convalescent COVID-19 samples from the United States, Italy and Spain. Sample material is recorded as cDNA or gDNA derived from T cells, B-cell-depleted T cells, or PBMCs.

As handled by the study authors: Reference gene primers were amplified, and this amplification served to estimate nucleated cell counts. Produced via immunoSEQ multiplex PCR; TCRdb's table is partial and in-frame only. D and trimming were read from the DNA, whereas the V and J calls and clone size are those reported in that table. The repertoire holds around 120,000 clones, with around 91% as singletons. Trimming cost V 5 bases and J 2 bases, with 14 bases left between them. The CDR3 is made up of 15 amino acids. Germline V gene sequence: CDR1 SGHDN, CDR2 FVKESK. The chain combines TRBV14 with TRBJ2-3; TRBD1 might be the D (6 bases). Input material: peripheral blood. The TCR sequence derives from a woman at least 80 years old with acute or convalescent COVID-19. CDR3 amino acids: CASSLDRISTDTQYF. The CDR3 DNA is TGTGCCAGCAGCTTGGACAGAATTTCCACAGATACGCAGTATTTT.